These 2 T cell receptor beta chains share one sample of origin, sequenced in a study of blood T cell repertoires in COVID-19. TCRdb's copy holds only in-frame clones and misses some; the assay was immunoSEQ multiplex PCR. Found here are more than 95,000 clones, around 85% of them singletons; the top ten hold about 3.3%. Material: peripheral blood. These receptors all come from a woman aged 80 or older with COVID-19, enrolled during active disease.

The rearrangement joins TRBV19 to TRBJ2-2; 11 nucleotides match TRBD2. CDR1 and CDR2 (germline): LNHDA, SQIVND (reference sequence). The V segment lost 6 bases and the J segment 3 bases; nucleotides outside the gene matches: 3. The CDR3 is 15 amino acids. In DNA, the CDR3 is TGTGCCAGTAGCCCACTAGCGGGAGACACCGGGGAGCTGTTTTTT. Translated: CASSPLAGDTGELFF.

The gene calls are TRBV7-9 and TRBJ1-5, with TRBD1 matching 8 bases. This CDR3 has 18 amino acids. V gave up 5 bases and J gave up 5 bases; unmatched junction bases: 17. Germline loops: CDR1 SEHNR, CDR2 FQNEAQ (reference sequence). This CDR3 is CASSRWTGRTVGHQPQHF. The CDR3 DNA follows: TGTGCCAGCAGCCGCTGGACAGGGCGTACCGTAGGCCATCAGCCCCAGCATTTT.